This TCR beta chain was observed in a study of long-term antiretroviral therapy in people with HIV. Germline CDR1 MGHRA, CDR2 YSYEKL. Trimming at V came to 3 bases and at J to 7 bases, leaving 4 bases not matched to a gene. The CDR3 runs to 15 residues. The table lists this clone with a few counts. Its antigen is unknown. Additional DNA sequences in this sample encode the identical CDR3. Sequencing used immunoSEQ v3.0 at survey level. Only in-frame clones appear in the TCRdb table, and some are missing; sequencing was by immunoSEQ multiplex PCR. Of about 16,000 clones detected, around three quarters appear once; the ten largest clones hold more than 12%. Whole-study results and caveats: Clones that expanded before ART (that is, prior to treatment) dominated the repertoire at all time points.

J is TRBJ1-4 and V is TRBV4-1; 11 positions match TRBD1. Sequencing used unsorted PBMCs, obtained 1.5 years before starting antiretroviral therapy. The source of this sequence is a woman aged 50 to 60 with HIV. CDR3 in amino acids: CASSQTGTGGEKLFF. CDR3 bases: TGCGCCAGCAGCCAGACCGGGACAGGGGGTGAAAAACTGTTTTTT.